One and the same sample provided the 12 T cell receptor beta chains below, sequenced in a study of T cell responses to AZD1222 COVID-19 vaccine. Profiled with immunoSEQ multiplex PCR; TCRdb holds only in-frame clones, not every one. The sample includes about 120,000 clones, roughly 93% of them seen just once. The starting material was peripheral blood, obtained on day 0 of AZD1222 vaccination. The origin of the receptors is an adult in good health.

This chain joins TRBV30 and TRBJ1-1, with TRBD1 matching over 8 bases. V shed 1 base and J 3 bases; nucleotides not matched to a gene: 7. The CDR3 sequence is 15 residues long. Germline values: CDR1 GTSNPN, CDR2 SVGIG (reference sequence). In nucleotides, the CDR3 is TGTGCCTGGAGTGGCCCAGGGGGCGCTGACACTGAAGCTTTCTTT. Translation gives CAWSGPGGADTEAFF.

This sequence joins TRBV9 and TRBJ2-7, with TRBD1 matching 8 bases. Losses at the gene ends were 0 bases for V and 4 bases for J; bases not matched to a gene: 6. Germline V gives CDR1 SGDLS, CDR2 YYNGEE. The CDR3 loop spans 15 amino acids. This CDR3 reads CASSVDPGGGYEQYF. The DNA of the CDR3 is TGTGCCAGCAGCGTAGACCCAGGGGGCGGTTACGAGCAGTACTTC.

This chain links TRBV5-1 with TRBJ1-1, with D unresolved. From germline, CDR1 is SGHRS and CDR2 YFSETQ. The CDR3 covers 15 residues. V shed 0 bases and J shed 0 bases, with 9 bases lying between them. CDR3 protein: CASSLDGQLNTEAFF. The CDR3 DNA reads TGCGCCAGCAGCTTGGATGGGCAGTTGAACACTGAAGCTTTCTTT.

The rearrangement joins TRBV29-1 to TRBJ2-5; 12 bases are a match to TRBD2. The germline CDR1 and CDR2 sequences are SQVTM and ANQGSEA. V shed 6 bases and J 3 bases; nucleotides not matched to a gene: 5. The CDR3 is 14 residues long. CDR3 DNA sequence: TGCAGCGTCCCTAGCGGGGGGGCGGAAGAGACCCAGTACTTC. It translates to CSVPSGGAEETQYF.

The rearrangement joins TRBV29-1 to TRBJ2-1; 12 nucleotides line up with TRBD1. Losses at the gene ends were 4 bases for V and 8 bases for J; bases not matched to a gene: 3. Germline CDR1 SQVTM, CDR2 ANQGSEA. The CDR3 totals 13 residues. The CDR3 sequence: CSVVGTGGDEQFF. The CDR3 DNA sequence: TGCAGCGTTGTAGGGACAGGGGGCGATGAGCAGTTCTTC.

This sequence joins TRBV18 and TRBJ1-6, with 9 bases identical to TRBD1. The trim removed 3 bases at V and 7 bases at J, leaving 4 bases unmatched. Germline assignment: CDR1 KGHSH and CDR2 LQKENI. The CDR3 contains 15 residues. The CDR3 bases are TGTGCCAGCTCACCCCTCGGGACAGGGAATTCACCCCTCCACTTT. Translated: CASSPLGTGNSPLHF.

The chain employs TRBV6-8 and TRBJ1-1; the D is unclear. The V end lost 10 bases, the J end lost 7 bases, and 13 bases lay between the germline ends. Per the germline V gene, CDR1 is MNHGY and CDR2 is SAAAGT. The CDR3 is 11 residues long. The DNA of the CDR3 is TGTGCCATCTCTCAGCCGGGTGAAGCTTTCTTT. Its translation is CAISQPGEAFF.

V usage is TRBV24-1 and J usage is TRBJ2-2; D gene uncertain. The V end lost 0 bases, the J end lost 5 bases, and 3 bases lay between the germline ends. The CDR3 is made up of 13 amino acids. CDR1 and CDR2 from the germline V gene are KGHDR and SFDVKD. The CDR3 bases are TGTGCCACCAGTGATTTGAGAACCGGGGAGCTGTTTTTT. It yields the protein CATSDLRTGELFF.

The V and J genes are TRBV3-1 (or the pseudogene TRBV3-2) and TRBJ2-1; 11 bases align to TRBD2. Losses at the gene ends were 4 bases for V and 2 bases for J; bases not matched to a gene: 4. CDR3 length: 16 amino acids. Germline assignment: CDR1 LGHDT and CDR2 YNNKEL (reference sequence). CDR3 coding DNA: TGTGCCAGCAGCCGTAGCGGGGGGGCCCCCTACAATGAGCAGTTCTTC. Translation: CASSRSGGAPYNEQFF.

This clone was counted a single time. Compared with germline, one end of the junction differs, possibly owing to a read error. In nucleotides, the CDR3 is TGTGCTAGCAGCTTAGTGGGACAAGGGGAGGGACTAAATGAAAAACTGTTTTTT. Translated: CASSLVGQGEGLNEKLFF. This sequence joins TRBV7-7 and TRBJ1-4; D is perhaps TRBD1 (6 bases). Germline V gives CDR1 SSHAT, CDR2 FNYEAQ (reference sequence). The CDR3 sequence is 18 residues long.

The chain recombines TRBV10-3 with TRBJ2-1; 8 bases are shared with TRBD2. The length of the CDR3 is 14 residues. Germline V gives CDR1 ENHRY, CDR2 SYGVKD. With 4 bases clipped from V and 4 bases from J, the junction kept 3 bases outside the gene matches. CDR3 in amino acids: CAISGTSYYNEQFF. The CDR3 nucleotides are TGTGCCATCAGTGGGACTAGCTATTACAATGAGCAGTTCTTC.

The rearrangement links TRBV6-6 to TRBJ2-7; D remains ambiguous. Germline V gives CDR1 MNHNY, CDR2 SVGAGI (reference sequence). V was shortened by 4 bases and J by 5 bases, with 6 bases between the two germline ends. This CDR3 spans 11 amino acids. Here the CDR3 DNA reads TGTGCCAGCAGTTCGGCCAACGAGCAGTACGTC. Translation gives CASSSANEQYV.